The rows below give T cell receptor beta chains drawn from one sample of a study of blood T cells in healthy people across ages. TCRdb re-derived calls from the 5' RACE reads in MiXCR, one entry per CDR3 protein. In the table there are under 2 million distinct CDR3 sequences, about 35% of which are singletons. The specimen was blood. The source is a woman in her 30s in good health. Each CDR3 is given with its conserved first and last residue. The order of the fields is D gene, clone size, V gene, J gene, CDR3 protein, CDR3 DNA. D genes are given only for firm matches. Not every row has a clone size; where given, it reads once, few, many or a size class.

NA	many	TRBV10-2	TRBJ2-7	CASSWEISYEQYF	TGCGCCAGCAGTTGGGAAATCTCCTACGAGCAGTACTTC
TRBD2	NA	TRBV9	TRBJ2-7	CASSAEPSGRAYEQYF	TGTGCCAGCAGCGCCGAACCTAGCGGTAGAGCCTACGAGCAGTACTTC
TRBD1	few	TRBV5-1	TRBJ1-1	CASSFGQGYEAFF	TGCGCCAGCAGCTTCGGACAGGGATATGAAGCTTTCTTT
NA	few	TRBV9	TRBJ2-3	CASSVGGMYTDTQYF	TGTGCCAGCAGCGTAGGGGGTATGTACACAGATACGCAGTATTTT
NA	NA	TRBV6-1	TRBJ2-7	CASSEAKGLPYEQYF	TGTGCCAGCAGTGAAGCAAAAGGGCTTCCCTACGAGCAGTACTTC
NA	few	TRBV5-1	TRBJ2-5	CASSLGGSRYQETQYF	TGCGCCAGCAGCTTGGGTGGCTCCCGGTACCAAGAGACCCAGTACTTC
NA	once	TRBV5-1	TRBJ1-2	CASSGGLRGYTF	TGCGCCAGCAGCGGGGGACTTAGGGGCTACACCTTC
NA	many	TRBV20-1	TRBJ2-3	CSARDHRGADTQYF	TGCAGTGCTAGAGATCACCGGGGTGCAGATACGCAGTATTTT
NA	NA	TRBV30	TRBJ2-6	CAWTAESQVRTF	TGTGCCTGGACGGCCGAGTCACAAGTCCGGACTTTC
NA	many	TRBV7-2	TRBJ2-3	CASSLVLSDFTDTQYF	TGTGCCAGCAGCTTAGTCCTAAGCGACTTCACAGATACGCAGTATTTT
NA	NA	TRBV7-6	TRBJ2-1	CASSSLKMGWDEQFF	TGTGCCAGCAGCTCCTTAAAAATGGGGTGGGATGAGCAGTTCTTC
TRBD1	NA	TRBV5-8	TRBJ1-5	CASSYYPRDRGYQPQHF	TGTGCCAGCAGCTACTATCCCCGGGACAGGGGGTATCAGCCCCAGCATTTT
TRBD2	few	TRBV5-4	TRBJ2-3	CASSFWTSGNADTQYF	TGTGCCAGCAGCTTTTGGACTAGCGGGAATGCAGATACGCAGTATTTT
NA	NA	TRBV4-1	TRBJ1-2	CASSQEHGSGGYTF	TGCGCCAGCAGCCAAGAACATGGGTCAGGGGGCTACACCTTC
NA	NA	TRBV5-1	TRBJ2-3	CASSWGGQTTDTQYF	TGCGCCAGCAGCTGGGGGGGGCAGACCACAGATACGCAGTATTTT
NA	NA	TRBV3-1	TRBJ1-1	CASKIRVGDTEAFF	TGTGCCAGCAAGATACGGGTGGGGGACACTGAAGCTTTCTTT
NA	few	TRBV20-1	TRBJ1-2	CSASSGPTLDGYTF	TGCAGTGCTAGCTCGGGACCTACGCTGGATGGCTACACCTTC
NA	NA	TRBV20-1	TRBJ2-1	CSATYRHYNEQFF	TGCAGTGCTACCTACCGACACTACAATGAGCAGTTCTTC
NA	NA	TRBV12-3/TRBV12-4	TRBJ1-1	CASTRRGLRDTEAFF	TGTGCCAGCACCCGAAGAGGATTACGAGACACTGAAGCTTTCTTT
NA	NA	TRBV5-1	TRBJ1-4	CASSLDRGWDGKLFF	TGCGCCAGCAGCTTGGATCGAGGTTGGGATGGAAAACTGTTTTTT
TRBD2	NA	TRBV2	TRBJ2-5	CASSATTSGSGYGETQYF	TGTGCCAGCAGTGCTACAACTAGCGGGAGTGGATATGGAGAGACCCAGTACTTC
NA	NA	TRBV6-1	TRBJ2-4	CASSEGVGESKNIQYF	TGTGCCAGCAGTGAAGGCGTAGGGGAATCCAAAAACATTCAGTACTTC
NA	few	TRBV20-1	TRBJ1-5	CSARGPWGSGNQPQHF	TGCAGTGCTAGAGGCCCATGGGGGTCGGGCAATCAGCCCCAGCATTTT
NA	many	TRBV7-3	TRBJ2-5	CASSLYAEGGGETQYF	TGTGCCAGCAGCTTATATGCGGAGGGCGGAGGAGAGACCCAGTACTTC
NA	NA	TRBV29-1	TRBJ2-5	CSVERTATQYF	TGCAGTGTTGAAAGAACGGCGACCCAGTACTTC
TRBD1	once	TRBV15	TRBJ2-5	CATSRAPTGGTETQYF	TGTGCCACCAGCAGAGCCCCGACAGGGGGCACGGAGACCCAGTACTTC
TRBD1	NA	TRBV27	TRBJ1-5	CASSSRQGDQPQHF	TGTGCCAGCAGTTCCAGACAGGGGGATCAGCCCCAGCATTTT
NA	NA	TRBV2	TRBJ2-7	CASSEVAPSYEQYF	TGTGCCAGCAGTGAAGTGGCACCTAGCTACGAGCAGTACTTC
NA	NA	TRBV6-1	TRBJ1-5	CASSEVRVNQPQHF	TGTGCCAGCAGTGAGGTTAGGGTCAATCAGCCCCAGCATTTT
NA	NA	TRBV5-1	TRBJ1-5	CASSSSGGSNQPQHF	TGCGCCAGCAGCAGCTCGGGTGGGAGCAATCAGCCCCAGCATTTT
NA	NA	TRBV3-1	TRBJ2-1	CASSQADWRNEQFF	TGTGCCAGCAGCCAAGCCGACTGGCGGAATGAGCAGTTCTTC
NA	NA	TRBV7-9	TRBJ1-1	CASSFAAGGKTEAFF	TGTGCCAGCAGCTTCGCAGCCGGGGGCAAGACTGAAGCTTTCTTT
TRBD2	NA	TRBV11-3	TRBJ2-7	CASSSGVSGSYEQYF	TGTGCCAGCAGCTCCGGTGTTAGCGGGAGCTACGAGCAGTACTTC
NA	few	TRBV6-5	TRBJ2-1	CASINTGSSYNEQFF	TGTGCCAGCATCAACACAGGGAGCTCCTACAATGAGCAGTTCTTC
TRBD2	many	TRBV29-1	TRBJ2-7	CSVDPGTSGSGEQYF	TGCAGCGTTGACCCCGGGACTAGCGGGAGTGGAGAGCAGTACTTC
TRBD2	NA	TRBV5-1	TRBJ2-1	CASSSRGSGAGGNEQFF	TGCGCCAGCAGCTCCCGGGGTAGCGGGGCTGGGGGCAATGAGCAGTTCTTC
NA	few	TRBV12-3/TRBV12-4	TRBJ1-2	CASSKGAFYGYTF	TGTGCCAGCAGTAAAGGCGCCTTTTATGGCTACACCTTC
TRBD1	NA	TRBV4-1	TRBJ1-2	CASSQDVFTGGAYGYTF	TGCGCCAGCAGCCAAGATGTGTTCACAGGGGGCGCCTATGGCTACACCTTC
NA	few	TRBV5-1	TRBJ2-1	CASSFKDIYNEQFF	TGCGCCAGCAGCTTTAAGGACATTTACAATGAGCAGTTCTTC
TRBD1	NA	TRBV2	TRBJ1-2	CASRGDRAGYGYTF	TGTGCCAGCAGGGGGGACAGGGCCGGATATGGCTACACCTTC
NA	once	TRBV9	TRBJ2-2	CASSVVAGVTGELFF	TGTGCCAGCAGCGTAGTTGCAGGGGTCACCGGGGAGCTGTTTTTT
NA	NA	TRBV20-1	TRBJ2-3	CSASFPPGTSTDTQYF	TGCAGTGCTTCCTTTCCCCCCGGGACTAGCACAGATACGCAGTATTTT
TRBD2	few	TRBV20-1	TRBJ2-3	CSARIGLALDTQYF	TGCAGTGCTAGGATAGGACTAGCGTTAGATACGCAGTATTTT